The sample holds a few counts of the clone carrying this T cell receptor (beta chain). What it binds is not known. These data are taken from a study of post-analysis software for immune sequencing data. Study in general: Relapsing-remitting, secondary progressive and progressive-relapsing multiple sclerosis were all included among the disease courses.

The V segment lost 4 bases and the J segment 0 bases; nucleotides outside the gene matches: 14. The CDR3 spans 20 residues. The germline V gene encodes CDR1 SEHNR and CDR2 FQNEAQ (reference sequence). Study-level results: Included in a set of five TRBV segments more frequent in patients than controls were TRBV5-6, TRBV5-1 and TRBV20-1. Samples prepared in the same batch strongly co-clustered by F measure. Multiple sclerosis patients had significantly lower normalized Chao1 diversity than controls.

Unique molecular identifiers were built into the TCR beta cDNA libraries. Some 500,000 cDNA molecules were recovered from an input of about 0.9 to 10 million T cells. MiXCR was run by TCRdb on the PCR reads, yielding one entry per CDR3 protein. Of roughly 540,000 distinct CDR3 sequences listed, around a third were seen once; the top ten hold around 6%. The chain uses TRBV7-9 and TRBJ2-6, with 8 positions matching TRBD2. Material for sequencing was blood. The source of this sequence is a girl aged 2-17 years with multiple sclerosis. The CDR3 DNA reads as TGTGCCAGCAGCTCCACGGTTCGTCGGGGGGGTTTCTCTGGGGCCAACGTCCTGACTTTC. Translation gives CASSSTVRRGGFSGANVLTF.